This T cell receptor (beta chain) is from a study of Ad26.COV2.S vaccination and SARS-CoV-2 variants. Treatment indicated: around 19 received Ad26.COV2.S at low or high dose, single or two shots; several received placebo; per-sample allocation not given. Each sample was drawn 63 days after the first injection (of vaccine or placebo). The data were produced by immunoSEQ multiplex PCR, yet TCRdb's version contains in-frame clones alone and is incomplete. The sample yields 300,000 to 400,000 clones, roughly nine tenths seen once. The CDR3 sequence is 12 residues long. Germline CDR1 reads PRHDT; CDR2 reads FYEKMQ (reference sequence). V trimming: 4 bases; J trimming: 12 bases; junction bases outside the gene matches: 2.

The receptor was derived from a person between 18 and 60 years old who received the Ad26.COV2.S COVID-19 vaccine or a placebo. Sequencing was performed on peripheral blood, taken in a trial of Ad26.COV2.S vaccine versus placebo. This chain uses TRBV13 with TRBJ2-3, with 12 bases identical to TRBD2. The CDR3 nucleotides are TGTGCCAGCAGCTCTAGCGGGGGGGTTCAGTATTTT. Its protein product is CASSSSGGVQYF.